Below are 7 T cell receptor beta chains sequenced from a single sample in a study of blood T cell repertoires in COVID-19. The protocol was immunoSEQ multiplex PCR, while the TCRdb copy is restricted to in-frame clones and leaves out a portion. The data hold fewer than 400,000 clones, with more than 70% observed a single time. The sample comprised peripheral blood. The receptors stem from a man aged 30 to 39 with active or convalescent COVID-19.

The CDR3 sequence: CASSPNLAGGADTQYF. In DNA, the CDR3 is TGTGCCAGCAGCCCAAATCTAGCGGGAGGGGCAGATACGCAGTATTTT. The chain employs TRBV7-3 and TRBJ2-3, with 12 bases aligning to TRBD2. V was clipped by 5 bases and J by 4 bases; unmatched bases: 7. CDR3 size: 16 residues. Looked up from germline, CDR1 is SGHTA and CDR2 is FQGTGA.

In its sample, this clone was seen once. The CDR3 DNA follows: TGTGCCAGCAGTGTGACACCTAGCAATCAGCCCCAGCATTTT. Encoded protein: CASSVTPSNQPQHF. J is TRBJ1-5 and V is TRBV6-4; D gene unclear. Trimming cost V 4 bases and J 0 bases, with 7 bases left between them. This CDR3 contains 14 residues. CDR1 and CDR2 from the germline V gene are MRHNA and SNTAGT.

V is TRBV6-5 and J is TRBJ1-5; no firm D call. Trimming took off 7 bases at V and 1 base at J, with 11 bases between the two ends. The CDR3 is made up of 14 amino acids. Germline CDR1 MNHEY, CDR2 SVGAGI. CDR3 in amino acids: CASTPGKSNQPQHF. The CDR3 coding sequence is TGTGCCAGCACCCCAGGAAAGAGCAATCAGCCCCAGCATTTT.

This clone was observed a handful of times. V is TRBV4-3 and J is TRBJ2-5, with D unresolved. The CDR3 has 15 residues. With 0 bases removed from V and 2 bases from J, the gap between germline ends came to 10 bases. The germline gives CDR1 LGHNA, CDR2 YSLEER. CDR3 protein: CASSQDPASQETQYF. As DNA, the CDR3 is TGCGCCAGCAGCCAAGATCCCGCTAGTCAAGAGACCCAGTACTTC.

This clone was seen a single time. The chain links TRBV7-6 to TRBJ2-3; D perhaps matches TRBD2 (6 bases). CDR1 and CDR2 from the germline V gene are SGHVS and FNYEAQ. V was pared by 2 bases and J by 4 bases, with 13 bases between. The CDR3 has 15 amino acids. As DNA, the CDR3 is TGTGCCAGCAGCTTACGAACTAGCAGCGCAGATACGCAGTATTTT. It yields the protein CASSLRTSSADTQYF.

The V and J genes are TRBV11-2 and TRBJ2-7; tentatively, D is TRBD1 (5 bases). In germline, CDR1 is SGHAT, CDR2 FQNNGV. The CDR3 has 16 amino acids. Between the trimmed V and J ends, which lost 6 bases and 2 bases, there was a span of 20 bases. Here the CDR3 DNA reads TGTGCCAGCAGGGTAGTGGGTGGTGGGGCCACCTACGAGCAGTACTTC. Amino acids: CASRVVGGGATYEQYF. The full variable domain, with the rest looked up from reference TRBV11-2 and TRBJ2-7, is EAGVAQSPRYKIIEKRQSVAFWCNPISGHATLYWYQQILGQGPKLLIQFQNNGVVDDSQLPKDRFSAERLKGVDSTLKIQPAKLEDSAVYLCASRVVGGGATYEQYFGPGTRLTVT.

The genes are TRBV5-1 and TRBJ2-1, with 12 bases fitting TRBD2. The trim removed 0 bases at V and 4 bases at J, leaving 2 bases unmatched. CDR3 length equals 16 residues. Germline CDR1 reads SGHRS; CDR2 reads YFSETQ. CDR3 protein: CASSLVLAGGYNEQFF. CDR3 nucleotide sequence: TGCGCCAGCAGCTTGGTACTAGCGGGGGGTTACAATGAGCAGTTCTTC. Full variable domain (remainder filled in from reference TRBV5-1 and TRBJ2-1): KAGVTQTPRYLIKTRGQQVTLSCSPISGHRSVSWYQQTPGQGLQFLFEYFSETQRNKGNFPGRFSGRQFSNSRSEMNVSTLELGDSALYLCASSLVLAGGYNEQFFGPGTRLTVL.